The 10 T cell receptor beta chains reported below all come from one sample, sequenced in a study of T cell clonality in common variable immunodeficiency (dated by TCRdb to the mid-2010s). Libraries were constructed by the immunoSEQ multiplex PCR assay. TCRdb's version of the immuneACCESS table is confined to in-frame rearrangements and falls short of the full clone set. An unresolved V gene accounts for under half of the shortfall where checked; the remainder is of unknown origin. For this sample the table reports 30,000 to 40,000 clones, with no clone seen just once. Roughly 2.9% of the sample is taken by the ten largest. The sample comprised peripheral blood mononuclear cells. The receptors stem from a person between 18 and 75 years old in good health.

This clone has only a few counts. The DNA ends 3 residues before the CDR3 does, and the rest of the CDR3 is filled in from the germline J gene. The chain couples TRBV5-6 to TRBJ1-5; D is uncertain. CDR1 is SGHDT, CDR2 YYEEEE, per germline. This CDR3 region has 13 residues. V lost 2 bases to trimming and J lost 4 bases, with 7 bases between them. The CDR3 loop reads CASSFRTNQPQHF. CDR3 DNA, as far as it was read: TGTGCCAGCAGCTTTCGCACTAATCAGCCC.

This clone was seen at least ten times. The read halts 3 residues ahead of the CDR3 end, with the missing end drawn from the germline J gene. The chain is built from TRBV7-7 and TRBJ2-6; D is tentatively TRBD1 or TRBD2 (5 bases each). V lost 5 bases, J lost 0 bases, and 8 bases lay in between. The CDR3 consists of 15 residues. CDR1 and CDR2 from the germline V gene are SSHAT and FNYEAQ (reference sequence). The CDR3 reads CASSKGSSGANVLTF. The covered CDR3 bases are TGTGCCAGCAGCAAGGGGAGCTCTGGGGCCAACGTC.

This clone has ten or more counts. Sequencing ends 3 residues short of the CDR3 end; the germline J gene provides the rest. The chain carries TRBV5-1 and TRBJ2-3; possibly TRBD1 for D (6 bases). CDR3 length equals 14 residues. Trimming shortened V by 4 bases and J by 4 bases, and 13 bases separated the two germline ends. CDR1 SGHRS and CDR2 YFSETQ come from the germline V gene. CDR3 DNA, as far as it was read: TGCGCCAGCAGCCGTTTACAGGGAGCAGATACG. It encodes CASSRLQGADT. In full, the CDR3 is CASSRLQGADTQYF.

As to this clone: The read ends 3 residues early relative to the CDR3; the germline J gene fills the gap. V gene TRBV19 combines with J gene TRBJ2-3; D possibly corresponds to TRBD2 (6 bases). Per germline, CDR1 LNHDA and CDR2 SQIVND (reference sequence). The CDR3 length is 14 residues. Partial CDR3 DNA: TGTGCCAGTAGTTCGGGGGTTTGGAATCAGCCG. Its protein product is CASSSGVWNQP. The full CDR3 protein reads CASSSGVWNQPQYF.

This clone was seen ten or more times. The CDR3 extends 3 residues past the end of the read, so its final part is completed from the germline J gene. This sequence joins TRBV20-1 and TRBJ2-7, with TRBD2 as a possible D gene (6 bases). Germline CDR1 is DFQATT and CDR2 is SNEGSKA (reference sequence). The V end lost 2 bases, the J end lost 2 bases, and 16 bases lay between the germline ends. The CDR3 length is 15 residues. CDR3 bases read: TGCAGTGCTAGACAACCCGGGGGTAGGGCCTACGAG. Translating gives CSARQPGGRAYE. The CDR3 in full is CSARQPGGRAYEQYF.

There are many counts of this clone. The CDR3 loop reads CASSSRDTLYSPLHF. The covered CDR3 bases are TGTGCCAGCAGCTCCAGGGATACACTATATTCACCC. The chain recombines TRBV5-4 with TRBJ1-6; tentative D call: TRBD1 (5 bases). The read is 3 residues too short to cover the CDR3 end, so that end is filled in from the germline J gene. This CDR3 contains 15 residues. V lost 3 bases and J 8 bases, leaving 15 bases between the germline ends. Germline V gives CDR1 SGHNT, CDR2 YYREEE (reference sequence).

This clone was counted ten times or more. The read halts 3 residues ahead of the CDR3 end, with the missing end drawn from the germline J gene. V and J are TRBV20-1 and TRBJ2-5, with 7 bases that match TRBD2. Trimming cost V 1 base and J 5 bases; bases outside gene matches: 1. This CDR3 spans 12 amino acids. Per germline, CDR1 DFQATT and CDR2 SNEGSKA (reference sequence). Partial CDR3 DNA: TGCAGTGCTAGAGGGCGGGGGGAGACC. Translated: CSARGRGET. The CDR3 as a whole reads CSARGRGETQYF.

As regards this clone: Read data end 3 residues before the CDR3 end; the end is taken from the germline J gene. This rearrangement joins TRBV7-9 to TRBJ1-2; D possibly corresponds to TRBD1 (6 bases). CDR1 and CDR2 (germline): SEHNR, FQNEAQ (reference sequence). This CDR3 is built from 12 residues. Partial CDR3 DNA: TGTGCCAGCAGCTTAGAGGGGGATGAC. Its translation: CASSLEGDD. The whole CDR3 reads CASSLEGDDYTF. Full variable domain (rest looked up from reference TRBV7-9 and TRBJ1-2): DTGVSQNPRHKITKRGQNVTFRCDPISEHNRLYWYRQTLGQGPEFLTYFQNEAQLEKSRLLSDRFSAERPKGSFSTLEIQRTEQGDSAMYLCASSLEGDDYTFGSGTRLTVV.

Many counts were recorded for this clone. The part of the CDR3 DNA that was read is TGTGCCAGCAGCCTGGGACTAGCGGGAGACAATGAG. This translates into CASSLGLAGDNE. The complete CDR3 reads CASSLGLAGDNEQFF. The rearrangement links TRBV5-4 to TRBJ2-1, with 14 nucleotides matching TRBD2. The read gets to within 3 residues of the CDR3 end, and the germline J gene fills in the rest. Looked up from germline, CDR1 is SGHNT and CDR2 is YYREEE (reference sequence). This CDR3 comprises 15 residues. V trimming: 4 bases; J trimming: 5 bases; junction bases outside the gene matches: 2.

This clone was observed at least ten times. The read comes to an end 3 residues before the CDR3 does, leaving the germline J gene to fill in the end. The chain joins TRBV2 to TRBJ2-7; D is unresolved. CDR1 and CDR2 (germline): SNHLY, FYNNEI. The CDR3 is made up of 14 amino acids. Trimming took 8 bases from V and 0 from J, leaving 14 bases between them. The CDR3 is CASLLGPSSYEQYF. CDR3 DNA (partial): TGTGCCAGCCTTTTAGGGCCGAGCTCCTACGAG.